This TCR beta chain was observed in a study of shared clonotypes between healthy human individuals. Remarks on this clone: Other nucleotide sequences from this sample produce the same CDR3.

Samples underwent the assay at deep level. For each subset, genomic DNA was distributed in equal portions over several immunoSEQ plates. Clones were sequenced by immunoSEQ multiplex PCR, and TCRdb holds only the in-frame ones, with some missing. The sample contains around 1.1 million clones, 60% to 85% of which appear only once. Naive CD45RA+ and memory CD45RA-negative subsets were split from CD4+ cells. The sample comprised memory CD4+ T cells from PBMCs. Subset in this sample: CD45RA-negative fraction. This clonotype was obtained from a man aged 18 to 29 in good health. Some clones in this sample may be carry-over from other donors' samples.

As DNA, the CDR3 is TGCGCCAGCAGTTCGGACACCAACACCGGGGAGCTGTTTTTT. Protein sequence: CASSSDTNTGELFF. This chain joins TRBV5-1 and TRBJ2-2; D is possibly TRBD1 (5 bases). Germline CDR1 SGHRS, CDR2 YFSETQ. Deletions cut 5 bases from V and 2 bases from J, with 10 bases between. This CDR3 has 14 amino acids.